Below are 9 T cell receptor beta chains sequenced from a single sample in a study of response to subunit inactivated influenza vaccine. One entry per CDR3 protein results from TCRdb running MiXCR on the RT-PCR reads. The table has 150,000 to 200,000 distinct CDR3 sequences, about 10% seen once. Sequencing was performed on CD8+ T cells sorted from PBMCs, taken roughly 24 months after vaccination. These receptors all come from a man in his fifties or sixties who received an inactivated influenza vaccine.

There are many counts of this clonotype. The DNA of the CDR3 is TGTGCCAGCAGCGTCGGTCACGGCACTGAAGCTTTCTTT. Translation gives CASSVGHGTEAFF. The rearrangement uses TRBV9 and TRBJ1-1; no clear D gene. This CDR3 spans 13 amino acids. V was cut by 2 bases and J by 4 bases, with 9 bases left in between. Germline CDR1 and CDR2: SGDLS and YYNGEE.

By frequency in the sample, this clonotype is large. The chain is built from TRBV5-1 and TRBJ1-4; D ambiguous. Trimming shortened V by 4 bases and J by 8 bases, and 15 bases separated the two germline ends. The CDR3 runs 14 residues. Germline V gives CDR1 SGHRS, CDR2 YFSETQ. The CDR3 sequence is CASSPGGSVEKLFF. The CDR3 DNA is TGCGCCAGCAGCCCCGGCGGATCGGTGGAAAAACTGTTTTTT. Based on the CDR3 plus reference TRBV5-1 and TRBJ1-4, the full variable domain is KAGVTQTPRYLIKTRGQQVTLSCSPISGHRSVSWYQQTPGQGLQFLFEYFSETQRNKGNFPGRFSGRQFSNSRSEMNVSTLELGDSALYLCASSPGGSVEKLFFGSGTQLSVL.

At least ten counts were recorded for this clonotype. This chain links TRBV6-1 with TRBJ2-1, with TRBD2 matching over 10 bases. The junction had 8 bases not matched to a gene; V was cut back by 7 bases and J by 5 bases. The CDR3 consists of 15 residues. The germline gives CDR1 MNHNS, CDR2 SASEGT. CDR3 protein: CASTILAGLNNEQFF. The DNA for the CDR3 is TGTGCCAGCACCATACTAGCGGGGTTAAACAATGAGCAGTTCTTC.

At least ten counts were recorded for this clonotype. The chain couples TRBV12-3 or TRBV12-4 to TRBJ2-3; D is undetermined. Trimming shortened V by 5 bases and J by 5 bases, and 8 bases separated the two germline ends. The CDR3 consists of 12 residues. This CDR3 reads CASSPVIDTQYF. CDR3 nucleotides: TGTGCCAGCAGTCCAGTGATAGATACGCAGTATTTT.

Many counts were recorded for this clonotype. Here the CDR3 reads CASSLSLESSNEQFF. The DNA for the CDR3 is TGTGCCAGCAGTTTAAGTCTAGAGTCGAGCAATGAGCAGTTCTTC. The rearrangement joins TRBV12-3 or TRBV12-4 to TRBJ2-1; D ambiguous. The CDR3 contains 15 residues. V was trimmed by 2 bases and J by 6 bases, leaving 14 bases between them.

The table lists this clonotype with a few counts. V and J are TRBV19 and TRBJ2-2, with 8 bases matching TRBD1. The CDR3 is 19 residues long. V trimming: 4 bases; J trimming: 0 bases; junction bases outside the gene matches: 13. The germline V gene encodes CDR1 LNHDA and CDR2 SQIVND (reference sequence). In nucleotides, the CDR3 is TGTGCCAGTAGTAAGAGGTGGGGACAGGAAAATACGAACACCGGGGAGCTGTTTTTT. Translation gives CASSKRWGQENTNTGELFF. Full variable domain (remainder filled in from reference TRBV19 and TRBJ2-2): DGGITQSPKYLFRKEGQNVTLSCEQNLNHDAMYWYRQDPGQGLRLIYYSQIVNDFQKGDIAEGYSVSREKKESFPLTVTSAQKNPTAFYLCASSKRWGQENTNTGELFFGEGSRLTVL.

The V call is TRBV2, the J call TRBJ2-1; 11 bases line up with TRBD2. The V gene's germline CDR1 is SNHLY and CDR2 FYNNEI. J gave up 14 bases and V 8 bases, and 17 bases lay outside the gene matches. The CDR3 is 15 residues long. The CDR3 region is CASGEPGLAVAFEFF. The CDR3 DNA reads TGTGCCAGCGGGGAACCGGGACTAGCGGTAGCCTTTGAGTTCTTC.

V gene TRBV18 combines with J gene TRBJ2-3; TRBD2 matches 7 bases. The CDR3 is 18 residues long. Germline V gene lookup returns CDR1 KGHSH and CDR2 LQKENI. The V segment lost 4 bases and the J segment 0 bases; nucleotides outside the gene matches: 13. The CDR3 bases are TGTGCCAGCTCACGAGGGGCTAGCGGCCTTGCTAGCACAGATACGCAGTATTTT. Encoded protein: CASSRGASGLASTDTQYF.

Only a few counts were recorded for this clonotype. The chain uses TRBV4-1 and TRBJ2-1; TRBD1 matches at 7 bases. CDR1 is MGHRA, CDR2 YSYEKL, per germline. CDR3 size: 13 residues. The V and J ends lost 5 bases and 4 bases, in that order; junction bases with no gene match: 2. The CDR3 bases are TGCGCCAGCAGCTGGACAGGATACAATGAGCAGTTCTTC. Translation gives CASSWTGYNEQFF.